This TCR beta chain originates from a study of beta chain features in type 1 diabetes. General study results and limits: The study found moderately but significantly shorter TCRB CDR3s in all four CD4+ subsets of Type 1 diabetes patients. Patients' naive, central memory and regulatory TCRB repertoires appeared more alike than those of healthy donors.

This clone was seen only once. Its antigen remains unidentified. Reverse transcription of all isolated RNA meant that expressed TCRB transcripts were sequenced. Profiled with immunoSEQ multiplex PCR; TCRdb holds only in-frame clones, not every one. The data contain 200,000 to 250,000 clones, 55% to 70% of them seen just once; the ten biggest clones take up roughly 0.048%. This TCR was recovered from a man aged 25-45 years in good health. Sequenced input: naive CD4+ T cells from blood.

The CDR3, as DNA: TGTGCCAGTACCTATTCTAGCGGGTACAATGAGCAGTTCTTC. Translating it yields CASTYSSGYNEQFF. V is TRBV18 and J is TRBJ2-1; TRBD2 matches 8 bases. V lost 9 bases and J lost 4; bases outside the gene matches: 8. Germline CDR1 is KGHSH and CDR2 is LQKENI. The CDR3 contains 14 residues.